This section outlines one T cell receptor beta chain sequence together with its context. CDR1 and CDR2 (germline): MDHEN, SYDVKM. V lost 3 bases and J 3 bases, leaving 15 bases between the germline ends. CDR3 length: 16 residues. The data were obtained in a study of blood T cell repertoires in COVID-19. Per the authors' pipeline: Amplification from reference gene primers served as the basis for estimated nucleated cell counts. Libraries were prepared by immunoSEQ multiplex PCR; TCRdb keeps only in-frame clonotypes and omits some of them. V and J calls and clone size come straight from that table; D and trimming were deduced from the DNA. The table has some 160,000 clones, over 80% seen once; the top ten hold approximately 8.2%.

The chain uses TRBV28 and TRBJ1-5; possibly TRBD1 for D (5 bases). The clonotype originates from a woman older than 75 with COVID-19, enrolled during active disease. The sample consisted of peripheral blood. The CDR3 DNA sequence: TGTGCCAGCAGTTTTGGGGGGGGACGGAACAATCAGCCCCAGCATTTT. Residues: CASSFGGGRNNQPQHF. Looking up the rest from reference TRBV28 and TRBJ1-5 gives the full variable domain: DVKVTQSSRYLVKRTGEKVFLECVQDMDHENMFWYRQDPGLGLRLIYFSYDVKMKEKGDIPEGYSVSREKKERFSLILESASTNQTSMYLCASSFGGGRNNQPQHFGDGTRLSIL.